Sequencing of this TCR beta chain was carried out in a study of blood T cell repertoires in COVID-19 (dated by TCRdb to about 2020). Notes on the research overall: Samples from collaborators originated in the United States, Italy and Spain and spanned both the acute and convalescent phases of COVID-19. The material from the prospective study consisted of cDNA or gDNA derived from T cells, B-cell-depleted T cells, or PBMCs. Deeply sampled blood TCRbeta repertoires from subjects exposed to, actively infected with, or recovered from COVID-19 were included in the dataset. The repertoires were made available in a free public database intended to serve as a resource for research on the immune response to SARS-CoV-2. Samples were obtained from the ongoing ImmuneRACE study (first 160 participants) and from 1,200 or so subjects provided by 6 global collaborators. Nearly every sample came with metadata listing a de-identified subject ID, COVID-19 status, age in years and sex. Where available, HLA class I and class II types were taken from metadata supplied by the sample provider and were not determined by assay-based typing.

Each collaborating institution followed its own protocols to collect whole blood in K2EDTA tubes. Collaborator samples were shipped for TCRbeta analysis as frozen whole blood, isolated PBMCs, or DNA extracted from either sample type. Concerning this clone itself: Which antigen it targets is not known. No quality values exist for individual bases; no much larger clone is one base distant.

The immunoSEQ Assay, a bias-controlled multiplex PCR, was used to amplify TCRbeta CDR3 regions from genomic DNA. Turning to the authors' computational methods: The number of nucleated cells in each sample was estimated from the amplification of reference gene primers within the assay. To quantify the absolute abundance of each unique TCRbeta CDR3 rearrangement, sequence reads were collapsed and filtered. For each sample, productive Simpson clonality was calculated as the square root of Simpson's diversity index over productive rearrangements. TCRdb took this table from immuneACCESS and kept in-frame rearrangements with V and J called. Such tables lack part of the clones; where checked against another copy, unresolved V genes explain under half of the gap, and the rest is unexplained. The V and J calls and clone size are taken from that table; D and trimming were inferred from the DNA. This sample has roughly 49,000 clones in its table, and approximately 86% of those were observed once. The ten largest clones represent 3.5% to 5% of the sample.

Broader findings and caveats from the paper: The amount of clinical and demographic metadata varied by source and participant and was provided uncurated.

CDR1 and CDR2, looked up from the germline V gene, are SGHRS and YFSETQ. The junction carries 6 bases between V and J, which are trimmed by 1 base and 5 bases respectively. Its CDR3 holds 12 amino acids, cysteine through phenylalanine. The retained sequence is limited to the CDR3, 36 bases, with the frame set at the first base. The sequence came from an elderly man with active COVID-19. The sample comprised peripheral blood. This sequence uses TRBV5-1 and TRBJ2-5; too little of a D gene remains to name it. The CDR3 protein is CASSLTWETQYF. The DNA sequence is given as TGCGCCAGCAGCTTGACATGGGAGACCCAGTACTTC.